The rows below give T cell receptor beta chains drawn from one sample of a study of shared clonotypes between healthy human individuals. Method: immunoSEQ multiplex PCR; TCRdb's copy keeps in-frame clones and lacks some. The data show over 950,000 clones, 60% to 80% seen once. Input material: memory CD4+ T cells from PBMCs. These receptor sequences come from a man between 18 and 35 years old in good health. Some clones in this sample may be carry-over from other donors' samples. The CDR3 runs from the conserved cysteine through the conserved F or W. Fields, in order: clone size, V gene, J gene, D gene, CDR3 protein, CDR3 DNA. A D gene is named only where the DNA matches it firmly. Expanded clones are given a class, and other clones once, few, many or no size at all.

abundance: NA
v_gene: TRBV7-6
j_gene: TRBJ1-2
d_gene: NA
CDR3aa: CASSPWELYGYTF
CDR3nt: TGTGCCAGCAGCCCCTGGGAATTGTATGGCTACACCTTC

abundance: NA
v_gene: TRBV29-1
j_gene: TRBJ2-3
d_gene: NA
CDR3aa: CGTPGPINTDTQYF
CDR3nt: TGCGGAACCCCAGGACCTATTAACACAGATACGCAGTATTTT

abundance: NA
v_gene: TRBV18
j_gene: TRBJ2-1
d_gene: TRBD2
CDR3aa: CASSPGTSGSNEQFF
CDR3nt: TGTGCCAGCTCACCAGGGACTAGCGGGAGCAATGAGCAGTTCTTC

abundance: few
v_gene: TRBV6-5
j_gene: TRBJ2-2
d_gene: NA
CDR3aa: CASSYSRGGYTGELFF
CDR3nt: TGTGCCAGCAGTTACTCCCGAGGGGGTTACACCGGGGAGCTGTTTTTT

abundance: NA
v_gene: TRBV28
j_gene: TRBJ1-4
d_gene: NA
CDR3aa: CASSSNREKLFF
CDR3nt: TGTGCCAGCTCGTCGAACCGGGAAAAACTGTTTTTT

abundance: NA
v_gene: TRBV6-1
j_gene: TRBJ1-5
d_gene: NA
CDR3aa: CASNRGVNQPQHF
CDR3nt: TGTGCCAGCAATCGGGGAGTAAATCAGCCCCAGCATTTT

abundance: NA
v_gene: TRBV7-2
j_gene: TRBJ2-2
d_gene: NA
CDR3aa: CASSLGVPGGTGELFF
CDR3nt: TGTGCCAGCAGCTTAGGAGTCCCAGGGGGGACCGGGGAGCTGTTTTTT

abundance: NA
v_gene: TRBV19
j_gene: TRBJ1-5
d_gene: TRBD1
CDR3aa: CASSIGTGGSQPQHF
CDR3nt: TGTGCCAGTAGTATCGGGACAGGGGGCTCTCAGCCCCAGCATTTT

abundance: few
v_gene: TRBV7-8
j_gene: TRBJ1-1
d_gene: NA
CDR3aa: CASSLEAGAGAFF
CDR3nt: TGTGCCAGCAGCTTAGAGGCGGGGGCGGGCGCTTTCTTT

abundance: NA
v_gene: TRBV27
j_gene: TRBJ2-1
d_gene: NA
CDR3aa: CASSSPARWNEQFF
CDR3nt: TGTGCCAGCAGTTCTCCTGCCCGTTGGAATGAGCAGTTCTTC

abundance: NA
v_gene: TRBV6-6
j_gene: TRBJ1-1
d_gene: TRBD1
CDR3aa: CASSPGQGTEAFF
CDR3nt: TGTGCCAGCAGCCCGGGACAGGGAACTGAAGCTTTCTTT

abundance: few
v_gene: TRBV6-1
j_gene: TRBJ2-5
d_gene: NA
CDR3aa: CASSRDPRETQYF
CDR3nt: TGTGCCAGCAGCCGGGACCCCCGTGAGACCCAGTACTTC

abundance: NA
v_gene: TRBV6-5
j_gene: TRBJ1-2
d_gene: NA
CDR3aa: CASSYSRGYGYTF
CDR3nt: TGTGCCAGCAGTTACTCCCGGGGATATGGCTACACCTTC

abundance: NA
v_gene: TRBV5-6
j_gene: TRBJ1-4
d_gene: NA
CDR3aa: CASSLAVREEKLFF
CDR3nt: TGTGCCAGCAGCTTGGCTGTACGGGAAGAAAAACTGTTTTTT

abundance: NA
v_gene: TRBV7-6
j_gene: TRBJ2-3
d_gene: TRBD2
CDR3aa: CASSAALAGGTDTQYF
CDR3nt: TGTGCCAGCAGCGCTGCACTAGCGGGAGGCACAGATACGCAGTATTTT

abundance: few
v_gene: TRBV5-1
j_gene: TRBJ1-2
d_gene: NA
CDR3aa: CASSFSQQYGYTF
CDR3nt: TGCGCCAGCAGCTTTTCACAGCAATATGGCTACACCTTC

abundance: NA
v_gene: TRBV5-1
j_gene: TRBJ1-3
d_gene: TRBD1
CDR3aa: CASSLAGGGYGNTIYF
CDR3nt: TGCGCCAGCAGCTTGGCCGGAGGGGGCTACGGAAACACCATATATTTT

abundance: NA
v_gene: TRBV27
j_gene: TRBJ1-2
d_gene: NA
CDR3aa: CASGPRRNYGYTF
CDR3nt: TGTGCCAGCGGCCCAAGGCGCAACTATGGCTACACCTTC

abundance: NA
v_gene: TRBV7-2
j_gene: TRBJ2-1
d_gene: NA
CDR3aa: CASRSAFSSYNEQFF
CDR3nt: TGTGCCAGCAGATCAGCGTTTAGCTCCTACAATGAGCAGTTCTTC

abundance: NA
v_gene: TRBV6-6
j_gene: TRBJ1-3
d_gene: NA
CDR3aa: CASSSHLLGSPIYF
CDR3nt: TGTGCCAGCAGCAGCCACCTTCTCGGTTCCCCCATATATTTT